The 5 T cell receptor beta chains presented below share a single source sample, sequenced in a study of CD8+ T cells in alopecia areata. TCR sequencing used cDNA made by reverse transcription of extracted RNA. The repertoire was sequenced with immunoSEQ multiplex PCR; TCRdb's copy has only in-frame clones and lacks some. The sample lists some 180,000 clones; roughly 63% were seen once. Material: CD4+ T cells sorted from blood, obtained at week 0. These receptors all come from a human donor with alopecia areata.

The CDR3 loop is CASSARHTSYEQYF. The CDR3 DNA sequence: TGTGCCAGCAGTGCACGCCATACCTCCTACGAGCAGTACTTC. The chain uses TRBV6-1 and TRBJ2-7, with D unresolved. V was pared by 4 bases and J by 0 bases, with 10 bases between. This CDR3 spans 14 amino acids. Germline values: CDR1 MNHNS, CDR2 SASEGT.

The J gene is TRBJ2-7, the V gene TRBV15; D is ambiguous. Between the trimmed V and J ends, which lost 5 bases and 5 bases, there was a span of 13 bases. Germline lookup yields CDR1 LNHNV and CDR2 YYDKDF (reference sequence). This CDR3 region has 13 residues. CDR3 residues: CATSSFARDEQYF. The CDR3 DNA follows: TGTGCCACCAGCTCCTTCGCACGAGACGAGCAGTACTTC.

In DNA form, the CDR3 reads TGCGCCAGCACCCCGGACAGGGGGAACACTGAAGCTTTCTTT. It encodes CASTPDRGNTEAFF. V is TRBV4-3 and J is TRBJ1-1; TRBD1 matches at 9 bases. Germline CDR1 and CDR2: LGHNA and YSLEER. There are 14 residues in the CDR3. J gave up 1 base and V 7 bases, and 4 bases lay outside the gene matches.

The chain carries TRBV9 and TRBJ1-6; D is perhaps TRBD1 (5 bases). Between the trimmed V and J ends, which lost 3 bases and 9 bases, there was a span of 13 bases. Per germline, CDR1 SGDLS and CDR2 YYNGEE. The length of the CDR3 is 14 residues. The CDR3 here is CASSAQGGGSPLHF. The CDR3 nucleotides read TGTGCCAGCAGCGCCCAGGGTGGCGGTTCACCCCTCCACTTT.

This rearrangement joins TRBV6-5 to TRBJ1-2; possibly TRBD1 for D (6 bases). The CDR3 consists of 14 residues. Trimming took off 5 bases at V and 4 bases at J, with 14 bases between the two ends. CDR1 and CDR2 from the germline V gene are MNHEY and SVGAGI. CDR3 DNA: TGTGCCAGCAGTCCAGGGGAGGTGGGCTATGGCTACACCTTC. The encoded protein is CASSPGEVGYGYTF.